The entry below gives a single T cell receptor beta chain sequence along with its context. No antigen is known for it. Assay: immunoSEQ multiplex PCR; the TCRdb copy retains only in-frame clones and omits some. In the table there are 45,000 to 65,000 clones, 80% to 90% of which are singletons. Time point here: week 23, last vaccination. Doses comprised 300 ug of mutant IDH1 20-mer peptide each, plus topical imiquimod. Newly diagnosed WHO grade 3 or 4 IDH1-mutant, ATRX-lost astrocytomas were identified in the donors. The data originate from a study of a mutant IDH1 vaccine in newly diagnosed glioma. Study in general: Patients got their first vaccination 4-6 weeks after radiotherapy alone, or with temozolomide cycles. It was radiotherapy, temozolomide, or both that patients received previously, with most receiving both.

The CDR3 is made up of 11 amino acids. V was shortened by 6 bases and J by 8 bases, with 8 bases between the two germline ends. From germline, CDR1 is MNHNY and CDR2 SVGAGI (reference sequence). General study findings and limits: Top-clonotype changes in peripheral T cells seemed unrelated to pseudoprogression.

The TCR comes from a middle-aged woman with glioma. Some clones in this sample may be carry-over from other donors' samples. Sequencing was performed on PBMCs, taken from a glioma patient whose treatment included an IDH1 peptide vaccine. The genes are TRBV6-6 and TRBJ2-1; D gene unclear. This CDR3 is CASSPRDEQFF. CDR3 nucleotides: TGTGCCAGCAGCCCCCGGGATGAGCAGTTCTTC.